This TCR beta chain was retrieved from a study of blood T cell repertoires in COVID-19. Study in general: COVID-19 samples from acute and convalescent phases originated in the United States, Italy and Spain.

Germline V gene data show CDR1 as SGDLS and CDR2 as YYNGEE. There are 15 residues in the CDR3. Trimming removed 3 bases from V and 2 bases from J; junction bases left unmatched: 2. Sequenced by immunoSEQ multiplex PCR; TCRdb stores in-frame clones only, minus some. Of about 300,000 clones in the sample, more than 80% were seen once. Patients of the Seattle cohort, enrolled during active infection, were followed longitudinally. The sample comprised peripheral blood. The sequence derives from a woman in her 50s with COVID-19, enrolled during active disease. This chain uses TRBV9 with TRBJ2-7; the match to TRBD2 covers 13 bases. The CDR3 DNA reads TGTGCCAGCAGCGCGGGACTAGCGGGGACCTACGAGCAGTACTTC. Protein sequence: CASSAGLAGTYEQYF.